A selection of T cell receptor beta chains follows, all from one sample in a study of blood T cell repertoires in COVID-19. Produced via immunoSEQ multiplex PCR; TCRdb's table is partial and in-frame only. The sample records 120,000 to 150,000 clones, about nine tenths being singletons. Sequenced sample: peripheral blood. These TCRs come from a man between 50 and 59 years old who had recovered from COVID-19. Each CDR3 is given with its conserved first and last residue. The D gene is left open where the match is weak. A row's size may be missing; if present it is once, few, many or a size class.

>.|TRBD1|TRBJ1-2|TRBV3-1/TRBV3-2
TGTGCCAGCAGCCAAGATCAGACAGGGTACTATGGCTACACCTTC
CASSQDQTGYYGYTF
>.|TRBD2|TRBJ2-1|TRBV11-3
TGTGCCAGCAGCTTGCTAGCGGGGAGTTACAATGAGCAGTTCTTC
CASSLLAGSYNEQFF
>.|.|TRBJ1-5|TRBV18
TGTGCCAGCTCACCAGTACAGGGAAGATCGGCGCCCCAGCATTTT
CASSPVQGRSAPQHF
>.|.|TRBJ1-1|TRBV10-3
TGTGCCATCAGTGGTCGAGTTTTAACTGAAGCTTTCTTT
CAISGRVLTEAFF
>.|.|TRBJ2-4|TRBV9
TGTGCCAGCAGCTCAGGAGGGTTCGGAGGCAAAAACATTCAGTACTTC
CASSSGGFGGKNIQYF
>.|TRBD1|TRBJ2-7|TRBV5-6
TGTGCCAGCAGCTTGGGGGCGGGACAGGGCTACGAGCAGTACTTC
CASSLGAGQGYEQYF
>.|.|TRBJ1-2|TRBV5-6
TGTGCCAGCAGCTTGGATTTGGTGTTTCAGGACTATGGCTACACCTTC
CASSLDLVFQDYGYTF
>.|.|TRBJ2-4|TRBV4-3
TGCGCCAGCAGCCAAGATCTTGGGGCGTGGGGGCAGGAAAACATTCAGTACTTC
CASSQDLGAWGQENIQYF
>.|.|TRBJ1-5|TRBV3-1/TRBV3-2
TGTGCCAGCAGCCAAGGATGGAGTAATCAGCCCCAGCATTTT
CASSQGWSNQPQHF
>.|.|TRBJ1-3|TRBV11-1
TGTGCCAGCAGCTTACAGGGAATCGCAGCTGGAAACACCATATATTTT
CASSLQGIAAGNTIYF
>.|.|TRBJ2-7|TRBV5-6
TGTGCCAGCAGCTTGTGGGGGGATTCCTCCTACGAGCAGTACTTC
CASSLWGDSSYEQYF
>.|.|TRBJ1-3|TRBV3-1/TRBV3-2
TGTGCCAGCAGCCAAGACCGGGGGAATTATGGAAACACCATATATTTT
CASSQDRGNYGNTIYF
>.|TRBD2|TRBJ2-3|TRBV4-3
TGCGCCAGCAGCCATTCCCCGACTAGCGGGGCCCGCGATACGCAGTATTTT
CASSHSPTSGARDTQYF
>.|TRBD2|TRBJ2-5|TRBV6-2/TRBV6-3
TGTGCCAGCAGTGCGGGACTAGCGGGGGGCTACCAAGAGACCCAGTACTTC
CASSAGLAGGYQETQYF
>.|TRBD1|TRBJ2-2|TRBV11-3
TGTGCCAGCAGTGAGAGGGGGCACACCGGGGAGCTGTTTTTT
CASSERGHTGELFF
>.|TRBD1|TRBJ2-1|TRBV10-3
TGTGCCATATCTCCCGGGACAGGGGGAAATGAGCAGTTCTTC
CAISPGTGGNEQFF
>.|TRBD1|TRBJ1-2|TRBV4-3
TGCGCCAGCAGCCAAGATCGGGACAGCCCGTATGGCTACACCTTC
CASSQDRDSPYGYTF
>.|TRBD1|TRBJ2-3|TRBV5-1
TGCGCCAGCAGCCCCGGGGACAGGGGAGGATCAGATACGCAGTATTTT
CASSPGDRGGSDTQYF
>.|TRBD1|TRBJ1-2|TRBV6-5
TGTGCCAGCAGTAGGACAGGGGGTGATGGCTACACCTTC
CASSRTGGDGYTF
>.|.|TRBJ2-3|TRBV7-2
TGTGCCAGCAGCTTATCCCCAGGGCGCACAGATACGCAGTATTTT
CASSLSPGRTDTQYF
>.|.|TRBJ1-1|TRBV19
TGTGCCAGTAGTAGGGCAGGGGCACCGTGGACTGAAGCTTTCTTT
CASSRAGAPWTEAFF
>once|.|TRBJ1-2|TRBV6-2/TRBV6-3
TGTGCCAGCAGTTCTCCCGATGGCTACACCTTC
CASSSPDGYTF
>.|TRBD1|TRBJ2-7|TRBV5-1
TGCGCCAGCAGCTTGGGAGGGACAGGGAGCAACGAGCAGTACTTC
CASSLGGTGSNEQYF
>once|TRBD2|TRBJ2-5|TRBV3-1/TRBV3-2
TGTGCCGCGGGGGACTTTCAAGAGACCCAGTACTTC
CAAGDFQETQYF
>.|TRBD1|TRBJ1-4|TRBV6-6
TGTGCCAGCAGTCGGGGGACAGCTTCAACTAATGAAAAACTGTTTTTT
CASSRGTASTNEKLFF
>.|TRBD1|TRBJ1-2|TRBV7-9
TGTGCCAGCAGACAGGGGACGGGCGGCTACACCTTC
CASRQGTGGYTF
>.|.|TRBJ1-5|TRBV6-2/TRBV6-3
TGTGCCAGCAGTTACTCCGGGTACTATAGCAATCAGCCCCAGCATTTT
CASSYSGYYSNQPQHF
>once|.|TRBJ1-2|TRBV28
TGTGCCAGCAGTTTGGACGCGGACAGAAACTATGGCTACACCTTC
CASSLDADRNYGYTF
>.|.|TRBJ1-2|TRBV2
TGTGCCAGCAGGGAATCACAGGGTCGGCGTGGCTACACCTTC
CASRESQGRRGYTF
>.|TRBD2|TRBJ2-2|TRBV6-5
TGTGCCAGCACTAGCGGGGGCGCGAACACCGGGGAGCTGTTTTTT
CASTSGGANTGELFF
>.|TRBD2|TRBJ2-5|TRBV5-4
TGTGCCAGCAGCTCGGAAACGGGACTAGCGGGGGGGCCTGGAGAGACCCAGTACTTC
CASSSETGLAGGPGETQYF
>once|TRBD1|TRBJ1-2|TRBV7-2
TGTGCCAGCAGCTTAGAGTCAGGGGGCTATGGCTACACCTTC
CASSLESGGYGYTF
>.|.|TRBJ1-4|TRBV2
TGTGCCAGCACCGGGAGGAATGAAAAACTGTTTTTT
CASTGRNEKLFF
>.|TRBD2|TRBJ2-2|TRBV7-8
TGTGCCAGCAGCTTGGGGCGGGGGGACACCGGGGAGCTGTTTTTT
CASSLGRGDTGELFF
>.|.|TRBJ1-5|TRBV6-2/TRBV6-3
TGTGCCAGCAGTAAGGAGGGACGGCCCAATCAGCCCCAGCATTTT
CASSKEGRPNQPQHF
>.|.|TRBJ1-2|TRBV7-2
TGTGCCAGCAGCTTACCCGGGACAACTAACTATGGCTACACCTTC
CASSLPGTTNYGYTF
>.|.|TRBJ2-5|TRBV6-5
TGTGCCAGCAGTTTTCCGGGGGAAGAGACCCAGTACTTC
CASSFPGEETQYF
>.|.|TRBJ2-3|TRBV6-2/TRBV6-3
TGTGCCAGCAGTTACGATGAGAGTACGCAGTATTTT
CASSYDESTQYF
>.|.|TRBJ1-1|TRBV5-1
TGCGCCAGCAGCCGGGAGGGATGGACTGAAGCTTTCTTT
CASSREGWTEAFF
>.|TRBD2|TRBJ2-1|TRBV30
TGTGCCTGGAGGAGAGGCGGGGGGAGCTCCTACAATGAGCAGTTCTTC
CAWRRGGGSSYNEQFF
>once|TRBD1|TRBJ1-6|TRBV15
TGTGCCACCAGCAGACCTCGAGGGACAGGGCTCAATTCACCCCTCCACTTT
CATSRPRGTGLNSPLHF
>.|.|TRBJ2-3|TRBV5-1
TGCGCCAGCAGCTTGGCCTGGTCCAGTTCTAGCACAGATACGCAGTATTTT
CASSLAWSSSSTDTQYF
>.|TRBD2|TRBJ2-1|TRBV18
TGTGCCAGCTCACCCCGATTAGCGGGGTCCTACAATGAGCAGTTCTTC
CASSPRLAGSYNEQFF
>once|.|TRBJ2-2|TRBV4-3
TGCGCCAGCAGCCAAGAATGGTCCGGGTTCACCGGGGAGCTGTTTTTT
CASSQEWSGFTGELFF
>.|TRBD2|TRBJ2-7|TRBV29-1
TGCAGCGTGTCCTCGACTAGCGGGGGGTCTCGGGAGCAGTACTTC
CSVSSTSGGSREQYF
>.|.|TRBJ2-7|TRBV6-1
TGTGCCAGCAGTGAAGGTGCAGGGGCCGCTAGTACCTACGAGCAGTACTTC
CASSEGAGAASTYEQYF
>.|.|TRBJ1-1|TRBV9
TGTGCCAGCAGCCCGATTAACGGGAACACTGAAGCTTTCTTT
CASSPINGNTEAFF
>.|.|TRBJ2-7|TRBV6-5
TGTGCCAGCAGCCAACAGTACTCCTACGAGCAGTACTTC
CASSQQYSYEQYF
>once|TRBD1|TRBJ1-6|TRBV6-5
TGTGCCAGCAGTTACGGGACAGCTCAAAATTCACCCCTCCACTTT
CASSYGTAQNSPLHF
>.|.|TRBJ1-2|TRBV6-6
TGTGCCAGCAGCAGTTTTAACTATGGCTACACCTTC
CASSSFNYGYTF
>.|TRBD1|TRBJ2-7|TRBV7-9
TGTGCCAGCACCCTTCAGGGGGATGGCGAGCAGTACTTC
CASTLQGDGEQYF
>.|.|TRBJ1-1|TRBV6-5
TGTGCCAGCAGTCGTGGCAGGGCCCTGAACACTGAAGCTTTCTTT
CASSRGRALNTEAFF
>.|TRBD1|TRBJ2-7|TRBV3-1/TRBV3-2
TGTGCCAGCAGCTCCGGACAGGGAGTCACCTACGAGCAGTACTTC
CASSSGQGVTYEQYF
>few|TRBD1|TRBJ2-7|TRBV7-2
TGTGCCAGCAGCTACAGAACAGGGGGTAGGTCCTACGAGCAGTACTTC
CASSYRTGGRSYEQYF
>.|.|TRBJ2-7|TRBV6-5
TGTGCCACCACAGGGGCGGGGGAGCAGTACTTC
CATTGAGEQYF
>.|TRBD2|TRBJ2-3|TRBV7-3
TGTGCCAGCAGCTTAATAGCGGGGACAGATACGCAGTATTTT
CASSLIAGTDTQYF
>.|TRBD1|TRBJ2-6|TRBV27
TGTGCCAGCAGTTTGTCACAGGGGGCGCGTGGGGCCAACGTCCTGACTTTC
CASSLSQGARGANVLTF
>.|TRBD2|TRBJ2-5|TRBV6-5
TGTGCCAGCAGTTACGCGACTAGCGGGGTTCACGGGACCCAGTACTTC
CASSYATSGVHGTQYF